A single T cell receptor beta chain is shown here with its context. Assay used: immunoSEQ multiplex PCR; TCRdb lists only in-frame clones, some missing. The table includes thousands of clones, 94% detected once. The data originate from a study of tumor T cells in aggressive B-cell lymphoma. V lost 9 bases, J lost 6 bases, and 8 bases lay in between. CDR1 and CDR2 from the germline V gene are SNHLY and FYNNEI. The CDR3 spans 11 residues. The specimen was tumor tissue. V gene TRBV2 combines with J gene TRBJ2-2; D gene unclear. This sequence originates from an adult with diffuse large B cell lymphoma. The CDR3: CARTYAGELFF. Written as DNA, the CDR3 is TGTGCCAGAACTTATGCCGGGGAGCTGTTTTTT.